This record looks at one T cell receptor (beta chain) sequence and its context. Its antigen remains undetermined. No much larger clone exists at a distance of one base, and base qualities are not known. TCR libraries were generated with the immunoSEQ multiplex PCR assay, using TCR-beta and/or TCR-alpha/delta assays for each sample. The amplified TCR libraries were sequenced using the Illumina high-throughput platform. Per the authors' processing: Clustering and dimensionality reduction relied on pairwise TCRdist distances among GMM-specific receptors from T cells that were either sorted ex vivo or expanded in vitro. Each clinical repertoire was assigned a mean NN-distance score, defined as the average TCRdist to the nearest 10% of tetramer-positive reference sequences. GEM TCR motif frequency was computed as the fraction of unique TCRs matching known GEM sequences by V/J usage and CDR3 length. Active tuberculosis was classified by linear discriminant analysis with leave-one-out cross-validation, implemented in scikit-learn. Sourced from immuneACCESS, this table was stored by TCRdb with only in-frame sequences that have V and J called. A share of the clones is absent; for the studies checked, an unresolved V gene accounts for under half, and the remainder has no known explanation. The V and J calls and clone size are taken from that table; D and trimming were inferred from the DNA. This sample gives some 34,000 clones in total; approximately 96% of them show up just once. 6% to 7% of the sample lies in the top ten.

These data belong to a study of T cells in tuberculosis (dated by TCRdb to the late 2010s). Study-wide context: In the study, CD1B tetramers and high-throughput TCR immunosequencing were combined to characterize T cells specific for the mycobacterial lipid antigen glucose monomycolate (GMM). IGRA-negative adolescents, IGRA-positive adolescents with latent tuberculosis and adults with active tuberculosis, ten per group, were compared in a South African clinical cohort.

What the authors observed across the whole study: Using GEM motif frequencies, a classifier achieved about 63% accuracy, whereas a classifier built on the diverse GMM-specific repertoire got to 87% accuracy (AUROC roughly 0.88). Compared with IGRA-negative controls, TCR-alpha repertoires from active tuberculosis had smaller mean NN-distances to GMM-specific TCRs, which suggests that these TCRs underwent clonal expansion. Which clinical samples got chosen depended on the availability of cryopreserved specimens, and the active tuberculosis cases were adults, whereas the controls were adolescents. The smaller NN-distances were partly driven by shorter CDR3-alpha lengths in active tuberculosis patients, and the difference for TCR-beta did not reach statistical significance.

For CDR1 and CDR2, the germline V gene (reference sequence) lists SEHNR and FQNEAQ. The V end loses 0 bases and the J end loses 5 bases, and a stretch of 7 bases separates them. Inclusive of the bounding cysteine and phenylalanine, the CDR3 is 13 residues long. The retained sequence is limited to the CDR3, 39 bases, with the frame set at the first base. At study entry, adolescents were screened for latent tuberculosis infection by tuberculin skin test and QuantiFERON-TB GOLD In-Tube IGRA. Immunosequencing was performed on unsorted cryopreserved PBMC and covered approximately 100,000 T cells per clinical donor on average. Eleven high schools in the Worcester region of the Western Cape, South Africa, served as enrollment sites for adolescents aged 12 to 18 years. About 10 M. tuberculosis-infected adolescents and approximately ten uninfected adolescents were selected, with the two groups matched for age and sex. For the adolescents, PBMC were isolated by density centrifugation from freshly drawn heparinized blood and then cryopreserved.

The TCR comes from a donor between 10 and 29 years old with latent tuberculosis or without tuberculosis infection. The V gene is TRBV7-9 and the J gene is TRBJ1-1; the D gene is perhaps TRBD1, from 6 matching bases. Sequenced material: PBMCs. The CDR3: CASSLATGTEAFF. The nucleotides are TGTGCCAGCAGCTTAGCCACAGGGACTGAAGCTTTCTTT.